This T cell receptor beta chain derives from a study of CD8 T cells in Susac syndrome. The CDR3 is 13 amino acids. The ends lost 0 bases at V and 11 bases at J; junction bases unmatched: 5. Germline loops: CDR1 SQVTM, CDR2 ANQGSEA. Random hexamers were used to reverse transcribe about 0.5 to 1 ug of RNA. Amplification of the TCR beta CDR3 was carried out by immunoSEQ multiplex PCR, which spanned a total of 54 Vbeta and 13 Jbeta segments. Using its own MiXCR run on the immunoSEQ multiplex PCR reads, TCRdb lists one record per CDR3 protein. The data show roughly 130,000 distinct CDR3 sequences, just under 95% seen once.

The genes are TRBV29-1 and TRBJ2-3; TRBD2 aligns across 10 bases. The receptor was derived from a human donor with Susac syndrome. The material sequenced was CD8+ T cells from PBMCs. DNA of the CDR3: TGCAGCGTTGAAGAGTCTAGCGGGGGCGGGCAGTATTTT. It translates to CSVEESSGGGQYF.